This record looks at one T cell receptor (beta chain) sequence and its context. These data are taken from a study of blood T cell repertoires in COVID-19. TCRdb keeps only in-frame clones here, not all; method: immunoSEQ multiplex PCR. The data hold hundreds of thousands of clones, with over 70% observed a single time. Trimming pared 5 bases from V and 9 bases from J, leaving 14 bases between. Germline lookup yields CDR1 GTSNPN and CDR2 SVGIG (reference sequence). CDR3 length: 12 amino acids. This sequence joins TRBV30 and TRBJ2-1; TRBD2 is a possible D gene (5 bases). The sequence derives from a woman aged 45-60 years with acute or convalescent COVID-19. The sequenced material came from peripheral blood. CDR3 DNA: TGTGCCTGGGGGGTTACTAGGAGTGAGCAGTTCTTC. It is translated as CAWGVTRSEQFF. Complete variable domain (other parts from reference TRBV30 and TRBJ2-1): SQTIHQWPATLVQPVGSPLSLECTVEGTSNPNLYWYRQAAGRGLQLLFYSVGIGQISSEVPQNLSASRPQDRQFILSSKKLLLSDSGFYLCAWGVTRSEQFFGPGTRLTVL.